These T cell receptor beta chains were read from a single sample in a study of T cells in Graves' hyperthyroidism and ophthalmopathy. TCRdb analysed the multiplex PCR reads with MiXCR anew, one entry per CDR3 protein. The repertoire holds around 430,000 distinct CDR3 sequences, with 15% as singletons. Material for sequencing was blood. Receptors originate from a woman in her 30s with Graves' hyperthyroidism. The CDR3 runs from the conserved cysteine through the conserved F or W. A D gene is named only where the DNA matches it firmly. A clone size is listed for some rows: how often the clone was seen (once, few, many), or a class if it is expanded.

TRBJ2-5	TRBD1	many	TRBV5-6	TGTGCCAGCAGCCGTACACGCAGGGGGCCGGAGACCCAGTACTTC	CASSRTRRGPETQYF
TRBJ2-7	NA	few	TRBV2	TGTGCCAGCATTCCGGCGGGATGGAGCTCCTACGAGCAGTACTTC	CASIPAGWSSYEQYF
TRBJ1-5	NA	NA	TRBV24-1	TGTGCCACCAGTGATGCCACCGGGACTGCCAATCAGCCCCAGCATTTT	CATSDATGTANQPQHF
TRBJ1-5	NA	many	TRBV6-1	TGTGCCAGCAGTGAAGAGGGCGGCGGCAATCAGCCCCAGCATTTT	CASSEEGGGNQPQHF
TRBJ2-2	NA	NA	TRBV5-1	TGCGCCAGCAGCCGAGACGGTAAAGGCTACTTAACCGGGGAGCCGTTTTTT	CASSRDGKGYLTGEPFF
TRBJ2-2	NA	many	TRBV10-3	TGTGCCATCAGTGCAGGCGGCGGGATGGGCACCGGGGAGCTGTTTTTT	CAISAGGGMGTGELFF
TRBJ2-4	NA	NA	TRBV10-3	TGTGCCATCAGTGACGGAAACATTCAGTACTTC	CAISDGNIQYF
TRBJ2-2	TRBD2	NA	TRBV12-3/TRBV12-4	TGTGCCAGCAGCCGGGGAGGGCCGGCCGGGGAGCTGTTTTTT	CASSRGGPAGELFF
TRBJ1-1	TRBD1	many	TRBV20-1	TGCAGTGCTAGAGTGGGGACAGCGAACACTGAAGCTTTCTTT	CSARVGTANTEAFF
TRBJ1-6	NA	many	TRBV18	TGTGCCAGCTCACCACTTGCCCAAAATAATTCACCCCTCCACTTT	CASSPLAQNNSPLHF
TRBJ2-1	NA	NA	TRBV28	TGTGCCAGCAGTCCTCCAGGGACGAGAGAGCAGTTCTTC	CASSPPGTREQFF
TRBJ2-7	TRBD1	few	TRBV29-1	TGCAGCGTTGAAGAGACAGGGGTCGAGCAGTACTTC	CSVEETGVEQYF
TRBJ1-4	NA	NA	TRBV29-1	TGCAGCGTCGTCGGTGCAACTAATGAAAAACTGTTTTTT	CSVVGATNEKLFF
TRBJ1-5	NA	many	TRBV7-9	TGTGCCAGCAGCTGGGCGGGCTCCAATCAGCCCCAGCATTTT	CASSWAGSNQPQHF
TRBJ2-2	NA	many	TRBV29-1	TGCAGCGTTATGGACACCGGGGAGCTGTTTTTT	CSVMDTGELFF
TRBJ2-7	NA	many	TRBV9	TGTGCCAGCAGCGTAGCTGAGGCAGCCTACGAGCAGTACTTC	CASSVAEAAYEQYF
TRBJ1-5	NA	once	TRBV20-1	TGCAGTGCTATAGGTGGGGGATCTCAGCCCCAGCATTTT	CSAIGGGSQPQHF
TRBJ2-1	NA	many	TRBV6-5	TGTGCCAGCAGTTACCTTTCCGGGAGCGCTTACAATGAGCAGTTCTTC	CASSYLSGSAYNEQFF
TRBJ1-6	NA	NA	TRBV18	TGTGCCAGCTCACCCAGTAAAACACAGGGTTCACCCCTCCACTTT	CASSPSKTQGSPLHF
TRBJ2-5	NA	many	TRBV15	TGTGCCACCAGCAGAGATCAGGGGTTGGAGACCCAGTACTTC	CATSRDQGLETQYF
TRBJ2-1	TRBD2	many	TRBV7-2	TGTGCCAGCAGCGGACAGCTAGCGGGAGGGTCCTACAATGAGCAGTTCTTC	CASSGQLAGGSYNEQFF
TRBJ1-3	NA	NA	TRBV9	TGTGCCAGCAGCGTAGCCGACAGAAGCTCTGGAAACACCATATATTTT	CASSVADRSSGNTIYF
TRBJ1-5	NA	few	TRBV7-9	TGTGCCAGCAGCTTAGGTACAGGGCCCAATCAGCCCCAGCATTTT	CASSLGTGPNQPQHF
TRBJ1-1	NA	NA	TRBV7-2	TGTGCCAGCAGCCCCTTGGTGGGACTACGAGCTTTCTTT	CASSPLVGLRAFF
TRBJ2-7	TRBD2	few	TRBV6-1	TGTGCCAGCAGTTCGGGGAGGGACTACGAGCAGTACTTC	CASSSGRDYEQYF
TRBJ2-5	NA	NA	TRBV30	TGTGCCTGGGACACCTGGGGGGAGTCCCAGTACTTC	CAWDTWGESQYF
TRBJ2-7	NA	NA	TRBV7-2	TGTGCCAGCAGCTTAGATCGGGAAAGGCTGTCCTACGAGCAGTACTTC	CASSLDRERLSYEQYF
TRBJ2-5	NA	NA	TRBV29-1	TGCAGCGTTGAAGTTCCAGGGGAGGAGACCCAGTACTTC	CSVEVPGEETQYF
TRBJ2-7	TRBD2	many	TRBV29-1	TGCAGCGTTGCGAGTTCAGGCGGGAGGGCCATCGGGCAGTACTTC	CSVASSGGRAIGQYF
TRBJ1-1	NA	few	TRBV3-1	TGTGCCAGCAATTCGGGGACTAACACTGAAGCTTTCTTT	CASNSGTNTEAFF
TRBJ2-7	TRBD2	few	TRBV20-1	TGCAGTGCTAGAGAGGGGGGGGGGGGTGGCGAGCAGTACTTC	CSAREGGGGGEQYF
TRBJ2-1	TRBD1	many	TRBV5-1	TGCGCCAGCAGCACATACGACAGGGACCACAATGAGCAGTTCTTC	CASSTYDRDHNEQFF